The count of the clone carrying this T cell receptor beta chain is one. Cells were frozen in aliquots of 500,000, and one aliquot per fraction was sequenced. The data stem from a study of coeliac disease. The V and J ends lost 5 bases and 2 bases, in that order; junction bases with no gene match: 5. The CDR3 spans 14 residues. Germline V gives CDR1 SEHNR, CDR2 FQNEAQ (reference sequence). Profiled with immunoSEQ multiplex PCR; TCRdb holds only in-frame clones, not every one. The sample records 6,000 to 8,000 clones, over 60% being singletons. This TCR came from a man younger than 40 with celiac disease. This chain uses TRBV7-9 with TRBJ2-5; 7 nucleotides line up with TRBD1. Sequencing was performed on lamina propria lymphocytes from the gut. The chain's CDR3 is CASSPGTVQETQYF. The CDR3 bases are TGTGCCAGCAGCCCGGGGACAGTACAAGAGACCCAGTACTTC.